This T cell receptor (beta chain) was sequenced in a study of Tregs in tolerant kidney transplant recipients. Findings and limits, study-wide: Activated donor B cell expansion appeared to reveal the most relevant donor-specific TCRbeta repertoire. Few patients were studied, so findings need validation in larger groups.

Before regulatory T cell sorting, thawed PBMCs rested overnight at 37°C in 200 IU/ml IL-2. Remarks on this clone: Antigen unknown.

Some clones are missing from TCRdb's copy, which holds only in-frame ones; the method was immunoSEQ multiplex PCR. The table records approximately 43,000 clones, about 89% of them present only once. The CDR3 runs 16 residues. Per the germline V gene, CDR1 is LNHNV and CDR2 is YYDKDF (reference sequence). Trimming shortened V by 1 base and J by 6 bases, and 16 bases separated the two germline ends. The chain joins TRBV15 to TRBJ1-5; TRBD1 is a possible D gene (5 bases). The sequence derives from a human donor in good health. Sequencing input: Tregs from blood. The CDR3 reads CATSRVGREAGQPQHF. CDR3 DNA: TGTGCCACCAGCAGAGTGGGCAGGGAAGCTGGTCAGCCCCAGCATTTT.